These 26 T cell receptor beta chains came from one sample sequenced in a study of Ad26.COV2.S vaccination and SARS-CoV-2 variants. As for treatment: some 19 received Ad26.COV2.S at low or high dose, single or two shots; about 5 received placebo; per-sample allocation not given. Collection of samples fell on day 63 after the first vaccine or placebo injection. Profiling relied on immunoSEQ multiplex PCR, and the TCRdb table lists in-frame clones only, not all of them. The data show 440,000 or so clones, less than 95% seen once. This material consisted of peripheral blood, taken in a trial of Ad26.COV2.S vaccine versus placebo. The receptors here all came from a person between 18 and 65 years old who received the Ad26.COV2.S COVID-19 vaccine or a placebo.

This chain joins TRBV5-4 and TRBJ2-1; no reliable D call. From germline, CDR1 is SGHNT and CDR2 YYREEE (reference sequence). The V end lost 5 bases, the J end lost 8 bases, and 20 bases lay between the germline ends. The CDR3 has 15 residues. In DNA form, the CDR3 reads TGTGCCAGCAGACCCTCCTTCGAATATTGGCATGAGCAGTTCTTC. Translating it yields CASRPSFEYWHEQFF.

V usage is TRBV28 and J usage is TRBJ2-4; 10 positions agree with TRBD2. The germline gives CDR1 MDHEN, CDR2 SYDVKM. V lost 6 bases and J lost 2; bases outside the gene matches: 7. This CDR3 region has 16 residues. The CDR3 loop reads CASSDGTSASKNIQYF. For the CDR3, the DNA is TGTGCCAGCAGCGACGGGACTAGCGCCTCCAAAAACATTCAGTACTTC. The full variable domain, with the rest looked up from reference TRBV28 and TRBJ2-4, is DVKVTQSSRYLVKRTGEKVFLECVQDMDHENMFWYRQDPGLGLRLIYFSYDVKMKEKGDIPEGYSVSREKKERFSLILESASTNQTSMYLCASSDGTSASKNIQYFGAGTRLSVL.

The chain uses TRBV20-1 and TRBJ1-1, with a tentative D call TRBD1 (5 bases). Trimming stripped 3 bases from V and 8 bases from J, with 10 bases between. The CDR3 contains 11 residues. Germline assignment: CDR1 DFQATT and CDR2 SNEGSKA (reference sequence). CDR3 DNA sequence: TGCAGTGCTAGTTTAGAGGGGGAAGCTTTCTTT. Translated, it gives CSASLEGEAFF.

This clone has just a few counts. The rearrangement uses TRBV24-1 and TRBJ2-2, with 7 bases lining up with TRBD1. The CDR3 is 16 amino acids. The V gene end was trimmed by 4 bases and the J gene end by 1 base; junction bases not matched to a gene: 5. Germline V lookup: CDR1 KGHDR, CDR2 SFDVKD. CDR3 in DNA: TGTGCCACCAGTGAGGAAGGGACAGTGAACACCGGGGAGCTGTTTTTT. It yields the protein CATSEEGTVNTGELFF.

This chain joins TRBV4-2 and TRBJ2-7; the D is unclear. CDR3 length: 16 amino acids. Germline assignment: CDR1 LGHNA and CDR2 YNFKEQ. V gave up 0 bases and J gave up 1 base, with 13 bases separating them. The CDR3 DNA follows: TGTGCCAGCAGCCAAGATCGTGGAGTAAAGTCCTACGAGCAGTACTTC. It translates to CASSQDRGVKSYEQYF.

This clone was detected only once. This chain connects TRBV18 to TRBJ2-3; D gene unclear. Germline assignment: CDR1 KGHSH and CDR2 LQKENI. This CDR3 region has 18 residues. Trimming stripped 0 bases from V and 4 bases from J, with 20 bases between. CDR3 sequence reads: CASSPPSSAGGVADTQYF. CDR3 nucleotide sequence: TGTGCCAGCTCACCACCAAGCTCGGCAGGCGGAGTGGCAGATACGCAGTATTTT.

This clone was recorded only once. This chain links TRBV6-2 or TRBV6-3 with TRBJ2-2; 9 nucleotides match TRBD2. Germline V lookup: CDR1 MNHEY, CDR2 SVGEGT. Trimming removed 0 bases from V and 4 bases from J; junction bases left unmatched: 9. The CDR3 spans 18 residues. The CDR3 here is CASSYSSLAGALTGELFF. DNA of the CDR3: TGTGCCAGCAGTTACTCGTCACTAGCGGGTGCCCTCACCGGGGAGCTGTTTTTT.

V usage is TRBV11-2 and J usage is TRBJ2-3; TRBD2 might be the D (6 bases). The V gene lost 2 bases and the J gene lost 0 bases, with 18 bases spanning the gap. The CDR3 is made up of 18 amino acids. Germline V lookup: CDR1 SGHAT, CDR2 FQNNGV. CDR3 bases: TGTGCCAGCAGCTTATTTTGGGCTGGAGGGCGTAGCACAGATACGCAGTATTTT. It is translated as CASSLFWAGGRSTDTQYF.

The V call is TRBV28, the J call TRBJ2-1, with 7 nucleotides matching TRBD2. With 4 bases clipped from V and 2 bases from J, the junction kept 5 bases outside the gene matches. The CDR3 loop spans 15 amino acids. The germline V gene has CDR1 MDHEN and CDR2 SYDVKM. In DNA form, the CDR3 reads TGTGCCAGCAGTTCAACTAGCGACACCTACAATGAGCAGTTCTTC. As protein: CASSSTSDTYNEQFF.

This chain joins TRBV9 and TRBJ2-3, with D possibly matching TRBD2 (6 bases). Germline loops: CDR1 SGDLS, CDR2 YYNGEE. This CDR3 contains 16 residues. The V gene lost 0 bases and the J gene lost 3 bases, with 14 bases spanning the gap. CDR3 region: CASSVAGGLGTDTQYF. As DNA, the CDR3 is TGTGCCAGCAGCGTAGCCGGAGGGTTGGGGACAGATACGCAGTATTTT.

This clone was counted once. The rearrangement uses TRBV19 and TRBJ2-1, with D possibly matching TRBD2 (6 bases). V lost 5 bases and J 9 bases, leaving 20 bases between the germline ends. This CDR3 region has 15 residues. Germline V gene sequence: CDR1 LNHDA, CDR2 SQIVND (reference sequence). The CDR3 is CASSPLARTKGEQFF. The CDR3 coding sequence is TGTGCCAGTAGTCCACTAGCACGAACAAAGGGTGAGCAGTTCTTC.

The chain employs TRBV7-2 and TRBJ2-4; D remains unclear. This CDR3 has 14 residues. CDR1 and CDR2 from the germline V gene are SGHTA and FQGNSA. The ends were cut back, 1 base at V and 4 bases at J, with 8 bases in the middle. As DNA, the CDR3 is TGTGCCAGCAGCTTAGGGGGATTTAAAAACATTCAGTACTTC. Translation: CASSLGGFKNIQYF. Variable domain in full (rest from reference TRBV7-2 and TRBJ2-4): GAGVSQSPSNKVTEKGKDVELRCDPISGHTALYWYRQSLGQGLEFLIYFQGNSAPDKSGLPSDRFSAERTGGSVSTLTIQRTQQEDSAVYLCASSLGGFKNIQYFGAGTRLSVL.

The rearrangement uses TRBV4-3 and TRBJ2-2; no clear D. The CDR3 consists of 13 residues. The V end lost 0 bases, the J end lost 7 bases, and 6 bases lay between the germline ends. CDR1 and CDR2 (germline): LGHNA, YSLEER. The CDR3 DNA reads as TGCGCCAGCAGCCAAGAGTTCGGCGGGGAGCTGTTTTTT. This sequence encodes CASSQEFGGELFF.

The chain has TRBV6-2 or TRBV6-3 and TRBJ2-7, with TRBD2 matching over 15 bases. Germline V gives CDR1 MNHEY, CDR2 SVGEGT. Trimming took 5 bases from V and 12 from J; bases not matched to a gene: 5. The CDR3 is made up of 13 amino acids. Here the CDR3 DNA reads TGTGCCAGCAGTGCGGGACTAGCGGGAGGACTGTACTTC. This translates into CASSAGLAGGLYF.

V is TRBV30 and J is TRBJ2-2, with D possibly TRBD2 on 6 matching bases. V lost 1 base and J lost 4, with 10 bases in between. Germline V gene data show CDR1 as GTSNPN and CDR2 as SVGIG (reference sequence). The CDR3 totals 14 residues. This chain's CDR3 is CAWSATRATGELFF. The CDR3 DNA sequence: TGTGCCTGGAGTGCGACTAGAGCCACCGGGGAGCTGTTTTTT.

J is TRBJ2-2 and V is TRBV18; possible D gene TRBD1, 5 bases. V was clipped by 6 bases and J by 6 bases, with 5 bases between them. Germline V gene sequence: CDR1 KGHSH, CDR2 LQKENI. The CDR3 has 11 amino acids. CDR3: CASSRAGELFF. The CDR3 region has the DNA TGTGCCAGCTCCAGGGCCGGGGAGCTGTTTTTT.

CDR3 residues: CASSFRGIEQGTDTQYF. DNA of the CDR3: TGCGCCAGCAGCTTTCGAGGAATAGAACAGGGCACAGATACGCAGTATTTT. The genes are TRBV4-1 and TRBJ2-3; possibly TRBD1 for D (5 bases). The CDR3 has 17 amino acids. V lost 5 bases to trimming and J lost 1 base, with 19 bases between them. Per the germline V gene, CDR1 is MGHRA and CDR2 is YSYEKL.

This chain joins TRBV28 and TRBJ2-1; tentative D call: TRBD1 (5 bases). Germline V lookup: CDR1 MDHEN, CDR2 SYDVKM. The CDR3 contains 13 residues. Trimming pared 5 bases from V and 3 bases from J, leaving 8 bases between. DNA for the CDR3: TGTGCCAGCAGTGTGACAGTCTACAATGAGCAGTTCTTC. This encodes CASSVTVYNEQFF.

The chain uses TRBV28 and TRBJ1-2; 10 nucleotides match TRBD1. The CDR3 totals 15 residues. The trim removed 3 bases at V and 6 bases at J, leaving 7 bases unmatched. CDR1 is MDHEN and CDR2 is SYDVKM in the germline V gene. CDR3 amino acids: CASSFGTGDWDGYTF. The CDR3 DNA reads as TGTGCCAGCAGTTTTGGGACAGGGGATTGGGATGGCTACACCTTC.

CDR3 nucleotide sequence: TGTGCCAGCAGCCGCACTAGCGCCTACAATGAGCAGTTCTTC. Translating gives CASSRTSAYNEQFF. The chain uses TRBV5-5 and TRBJ2-1; 7 positions match TRBD2. CDR3 length: 14 residues. The trim removed 4 bases at V and 2 bases at J, leaving 3 bases unmatched. Per the germline V gene, CDR1 is SGHKS and CDR2 is YYEKEE (reference sequence).

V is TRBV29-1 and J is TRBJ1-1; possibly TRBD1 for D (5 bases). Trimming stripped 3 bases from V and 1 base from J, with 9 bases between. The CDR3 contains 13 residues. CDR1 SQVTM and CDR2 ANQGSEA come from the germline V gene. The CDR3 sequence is CSVERQWNTEAFF. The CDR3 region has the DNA TGCAGCGTTGAGCGACAGTGGAACACTGAAGCTTTCTTT.

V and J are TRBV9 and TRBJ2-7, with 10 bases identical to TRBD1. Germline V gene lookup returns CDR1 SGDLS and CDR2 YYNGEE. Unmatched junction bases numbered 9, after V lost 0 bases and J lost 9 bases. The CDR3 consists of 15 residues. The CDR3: CASSVGRDRGQGQYF. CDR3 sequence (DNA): TGTGCCAGCAGCGTAGGTCGGGACAGGGGACAAGGGCAGTACTTC.

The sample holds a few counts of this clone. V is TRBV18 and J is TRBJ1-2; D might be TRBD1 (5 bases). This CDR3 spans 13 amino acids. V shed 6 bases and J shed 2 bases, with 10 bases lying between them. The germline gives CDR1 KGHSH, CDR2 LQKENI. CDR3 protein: CASSLWDNYGYTF. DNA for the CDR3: TGTGCCAGCTCGCTGTGGGACAACTATGGCTACACCTTC.

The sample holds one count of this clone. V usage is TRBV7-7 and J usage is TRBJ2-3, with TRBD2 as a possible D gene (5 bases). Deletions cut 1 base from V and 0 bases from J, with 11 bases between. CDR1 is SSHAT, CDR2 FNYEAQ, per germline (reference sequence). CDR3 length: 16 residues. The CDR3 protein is CASSLGGGSSTDTQYF. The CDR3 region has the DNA TGTGCCAGCAGCTTAGGTGGCGGGTCTAGCACAGATACGCAGTATTTT.

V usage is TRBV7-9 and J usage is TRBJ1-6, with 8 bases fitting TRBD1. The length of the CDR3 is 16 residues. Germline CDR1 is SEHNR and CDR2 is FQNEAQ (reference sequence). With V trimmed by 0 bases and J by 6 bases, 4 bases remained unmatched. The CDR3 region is CASSLARQGANSPLHF. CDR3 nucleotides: TGTGCCAGCAGCTTAGCGCGGCAGGGGGCTAATTCACCCCTCCACTTT.

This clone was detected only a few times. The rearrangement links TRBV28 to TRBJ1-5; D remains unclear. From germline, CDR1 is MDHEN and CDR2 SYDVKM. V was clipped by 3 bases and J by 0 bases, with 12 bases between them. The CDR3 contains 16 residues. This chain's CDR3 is CASSLFPADSNQPQHF. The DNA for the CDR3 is TGTGCCAGCAGTTTGTTCCCCGCGGATAGCAATCAGCCCCAGCATTTT.